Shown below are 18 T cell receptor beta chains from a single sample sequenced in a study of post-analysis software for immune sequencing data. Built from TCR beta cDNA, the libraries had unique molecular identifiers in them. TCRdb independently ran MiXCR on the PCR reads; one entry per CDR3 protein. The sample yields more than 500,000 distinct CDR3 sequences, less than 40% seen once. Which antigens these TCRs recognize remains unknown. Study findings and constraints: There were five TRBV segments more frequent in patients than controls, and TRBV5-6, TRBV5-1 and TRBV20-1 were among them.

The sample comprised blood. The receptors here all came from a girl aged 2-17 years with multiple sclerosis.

CDR3 region: CASSPKRLYGYTF. DNA for the CDR3: TGTGCCAGCAGTCCGAAGAGACTTTATGGCTACACCTTC. The chain couples TRBV2 to TRBJ1-2; no definite D call. Germline V gives CDR1 SNHLY, CDR2 FYNNEI. The CDR3 totals 13 residues. V was shortened by 5 bases and J by 5 bases, with 12 bases between the two germline ends. The full variable domain, with the rest looked up from reference TRBV2 and TRBJ1-2, is EPEVTQTPSHQVTQMGQEVILRCVPISNHLYFYWYRQILGQKVEFLVSFYNNEISEKSEIFDDQFSVERPDGSNFTLKIRSTKLEDSAMYFCASSPKRLYGYTFGSGTRLTVV.

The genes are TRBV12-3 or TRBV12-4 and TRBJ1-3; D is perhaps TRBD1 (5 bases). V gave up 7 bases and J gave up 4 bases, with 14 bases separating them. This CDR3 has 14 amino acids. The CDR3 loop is CASIWGGSGNTIYF. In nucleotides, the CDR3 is TGTGCCAGCATTTGGGGGGGTTCAGGAAACACCATATATTTT.

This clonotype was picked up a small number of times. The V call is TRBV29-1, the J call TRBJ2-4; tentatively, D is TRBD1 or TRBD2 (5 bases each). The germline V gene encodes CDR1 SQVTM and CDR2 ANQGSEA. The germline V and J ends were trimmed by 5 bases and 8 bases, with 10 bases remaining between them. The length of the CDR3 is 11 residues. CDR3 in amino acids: CSVLAGYIQYF. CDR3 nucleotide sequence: TGCAGCGTTCTAGCAGGGTACATTCAGTACTTC.

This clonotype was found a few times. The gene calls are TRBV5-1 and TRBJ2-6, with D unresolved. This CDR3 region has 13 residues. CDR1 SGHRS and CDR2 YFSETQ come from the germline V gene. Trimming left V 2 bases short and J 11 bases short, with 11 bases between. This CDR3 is CASSLGRNDVLTF. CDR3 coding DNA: TGCGCCAGCAGCTTAGGACGTAACGACGTCCTGACTTTC.

CDR3 sequence (DNA): TGCGCCAGCAGCCTCCCGGGGGGGAGGGGCAGGACTAGGGAGGATACGCAGTATTTT. Translation gives CASSLPGGRGRTREDTQYF. The gene calls are TRBV4-1 and TRBJ2-3, with 8 bases lining up with TRBD2. CDR3 size: 19 residues. V lost 4 bases and J lost 6; bases outside the gene matches: 21. Germline loops: CDR1 MGHRA, CDR2 YSYEKL.

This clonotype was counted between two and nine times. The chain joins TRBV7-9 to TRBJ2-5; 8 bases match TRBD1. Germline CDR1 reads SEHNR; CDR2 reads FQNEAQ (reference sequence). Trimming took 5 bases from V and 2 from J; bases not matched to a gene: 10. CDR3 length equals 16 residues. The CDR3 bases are TGTGCCAGCAGCCCCCTGGGGACAGGCTCACAAGAGACCCAGTACTTC. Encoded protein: CASSPLGTGSQETQYF.

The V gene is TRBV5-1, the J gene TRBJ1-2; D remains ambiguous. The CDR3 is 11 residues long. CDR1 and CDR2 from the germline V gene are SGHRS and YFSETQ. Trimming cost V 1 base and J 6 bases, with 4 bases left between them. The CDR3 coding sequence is TGCGCCAGCAGCTTGAACGATGGCTACACCTTC. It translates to CASSLNDGYTF.

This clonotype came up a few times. CDR3 protein: CATLTSTDTQYF. CDR3 bases: TGTGCCACCTTGACAAGCACAGATACGCAGTATTTT. The chain employs TRBV10-3 and TRBJ2-3; D not certain. The V gene lost 10 bases and the J gene lost 0 bases, with 8 bases spanning the gap. Germline lookup yields CDR1 ENHRY and CDR2 SYGVKD. This CDR3 has 12 amino acids.

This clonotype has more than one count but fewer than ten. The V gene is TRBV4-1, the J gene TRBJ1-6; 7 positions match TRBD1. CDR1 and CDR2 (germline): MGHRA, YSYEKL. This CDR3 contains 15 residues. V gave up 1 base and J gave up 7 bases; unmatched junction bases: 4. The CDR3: CASSQAQGGNSPLHF. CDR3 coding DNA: TGCGCCAGCAGCCAAGCGCAAGGGGGCAATTCACCCCTCCACTTT.

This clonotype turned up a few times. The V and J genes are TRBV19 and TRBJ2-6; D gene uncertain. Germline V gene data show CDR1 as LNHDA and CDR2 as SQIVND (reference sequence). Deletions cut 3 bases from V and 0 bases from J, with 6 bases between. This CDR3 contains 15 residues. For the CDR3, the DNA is TGTGCCAGTAGTATCCAAAGCTCTGGGGCCAACGTCCTGACTTTC. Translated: CASSIQSSGANVLTF.

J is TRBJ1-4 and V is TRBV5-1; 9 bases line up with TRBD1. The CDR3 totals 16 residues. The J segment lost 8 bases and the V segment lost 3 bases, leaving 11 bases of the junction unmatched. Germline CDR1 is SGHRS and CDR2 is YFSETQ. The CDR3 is CASSSTGTGINEKLFF. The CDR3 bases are TGCGCCAGCAGCTCAACAGGGACAGGGATTAACGAAAAACTGTTTTTT.

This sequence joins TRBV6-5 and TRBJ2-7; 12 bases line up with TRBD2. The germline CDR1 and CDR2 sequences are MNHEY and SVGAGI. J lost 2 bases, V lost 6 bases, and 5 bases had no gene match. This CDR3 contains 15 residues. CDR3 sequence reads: CASSPWTSGTYEQYF. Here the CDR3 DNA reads TGTGCCAGCAGCCCCTGGACTAGCGGGACCTACGAGCAGTACTTC.

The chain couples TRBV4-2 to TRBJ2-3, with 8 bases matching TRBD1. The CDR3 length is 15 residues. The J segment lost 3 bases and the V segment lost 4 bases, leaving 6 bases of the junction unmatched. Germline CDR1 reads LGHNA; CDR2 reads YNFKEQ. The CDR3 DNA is TGTGCCAGCAGCCCGGAAACAGGGGGAACAGATACGCAGTATTTT. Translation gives CASSPETGGTDTQYF.

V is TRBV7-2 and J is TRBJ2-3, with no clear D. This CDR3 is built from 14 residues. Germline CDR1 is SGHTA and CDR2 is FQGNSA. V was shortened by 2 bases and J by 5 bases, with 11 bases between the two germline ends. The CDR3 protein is CASSLSASLDTQYF. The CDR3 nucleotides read TGTGCCAGCAGCTTATCTGCATCATTAGATACGCAGTATTTT.

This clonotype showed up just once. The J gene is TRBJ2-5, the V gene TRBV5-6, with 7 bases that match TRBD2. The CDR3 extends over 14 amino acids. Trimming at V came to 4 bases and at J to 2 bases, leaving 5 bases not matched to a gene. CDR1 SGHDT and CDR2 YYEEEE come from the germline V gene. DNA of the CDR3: TGTGCCAGCAGCCTACTAGCGTCTCAAGAGACCCAGTACTTC. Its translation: CASSLLASQETQYF. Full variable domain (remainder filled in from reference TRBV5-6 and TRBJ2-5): DAGVTQSPTHLIKTRGQQVTLRCSPKSGHDTVSWYQQALGQGPQFIFQYYEEEERQRGNFPDRFSGHQFPNYSSELNVNALLLGDSALYLCASSLLASQETQYFGPGTRLLVL.

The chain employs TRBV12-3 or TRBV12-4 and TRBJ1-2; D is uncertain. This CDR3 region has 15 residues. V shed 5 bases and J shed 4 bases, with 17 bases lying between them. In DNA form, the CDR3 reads TGTGCCAGCAGTCCGCGGGAGGACGAAGCCTATGGCTACACCTTC. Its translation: CASSPREDEAYGYTF.

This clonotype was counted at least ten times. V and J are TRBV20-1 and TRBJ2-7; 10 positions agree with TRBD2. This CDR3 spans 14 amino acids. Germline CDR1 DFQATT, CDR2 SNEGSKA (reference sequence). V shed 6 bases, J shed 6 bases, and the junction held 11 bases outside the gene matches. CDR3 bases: TGCAGTGCCTTTAGCGGGGGGTCCCTTCTCGAGCAGTACTTC. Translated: CSAFSGGSLLEQYF.

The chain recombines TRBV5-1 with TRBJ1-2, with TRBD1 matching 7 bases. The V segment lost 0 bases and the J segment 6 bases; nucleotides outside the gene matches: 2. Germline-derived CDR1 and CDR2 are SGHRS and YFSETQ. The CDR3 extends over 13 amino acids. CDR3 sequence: CASSLVQGDGYTF. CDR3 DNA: TGCGCCAGCAGCTTGGTTCAGGGGGATGGCTACACCTTC.